The 3 T cell receptor beta chains given below trace back to one sample, sequenced in a study of blood T cell repertoires in COVID-19 (dated by TCRdb to between 2020 and 2021). Libraries were prepared through the immunoSEQ multiplex PCR assay. TCRdb took this table from immuneACCESS and kept in-frame rearrangements with V and J called. Such tables lack part of the clones; where checked against another copy, unresolved V genes explain under half of the gap, and the rest is unexplained. The sample records 210,000 or so clones, 83% of which are singletons. The biggest ten clones account for around 1.3% of the sample. Source material: peripheral blood. The receptor source for this set is a woman under 40 with COVID-19, enrolled during active disease.

The chain has TRBV9 and TRBJ1-6; 8 bases fit TRBD1. The CDR3 extends over 15 amino acids. V shed 6 bases, J shed 6 bases, and the junction held 8 bases outside the gene matches. Germline V CDR1 and CDR2: SGDLS, YYNGEE. CDR3 nucleotides: TGTGCCAGCAACCAGGGGGCGATGTTTAATTCACCCCTCCACTTT. Protein: CASNQGAMFNSPLHF.

This chain links TRBV7-7 with TRBJ2-2, with a weak D call TRBD2 (6 bases). The V end lost 5 bases, the J end lost 6 bases, and 19 bases lay between the germline ends. Germline CDR1 reads SSHAT; CDR2 reads FNYEAQ (reference sequence). The CDR3 covers 16 residues. The DNA for the CDR3 is TGTGCCAGCAGCCCGACCGGGGGAGCCCTCCCCGGGGAGCTGTTTTTT. Protein sequence: CASSPTGGALPGELFF.

The chain uses TRBV7-3 and TRBJ2-2; 12 bases align to TRBD1. CDR3 length: 14 amino acids. The J segment lost 7 bases and the V segment lost 8 bases, leaving 5 bases of the junction unmatched. Germline CDR1 reads SGHTA; CDR2 reads FQGTGA. CDR3 coding DNA: TGTGCCAGCGGGGGACAGGGGGCTGGCGGGGAGCTGTTTTTT. The encoded protein is CASGGQGAGGELFF.